This entry is about one TCR beta chain. The CDR3 spans 12 residues. The V end was cut by 3 bases, the J end by 11 bases, with 11 bases between. Germline CDR1 reads LGHDT; CDR2 reads YNNKEL (reference sequence). Original processing methods: Amplification with reference gene primers provided the estimates of nucleated cell counts. Here immunoSEQ multiplex PCR was the method, and the copy in TCRdb shows in-frame clones only, minus some. V and J calls and clone size follow that table, whereas D and trimming were derived from the DNA. Here the sample spans more than 150,000 clones, about four fifths being singletons. The data belong to a study of blood T cell repertoires in COVID-19. Overall study: Sites in the United States, Italy and Spain provided acute and convalescent COVID-19 samples. PBMCs, B-cell-depleted T cells, or T cells provided the cDNA or gDNA that made up the material.

Patients in Seattle were enrolled during active infection, then followed longitudinally. Source material: peripheral blood. The chain employs TRBV3-1 (or the pseudogene TRBV3-2) and TRBJ1-3, with D maybe TRBD1 (5 bases). The sequence derives from a woman at least 80 years old with COVID-19, enrolled during active disease. CDR3 nucleotides: TGTGCCAGCAGCCAGGGGCAGCCCGCCATATATTTT. It yields the protein CASSQGQPAIYF.